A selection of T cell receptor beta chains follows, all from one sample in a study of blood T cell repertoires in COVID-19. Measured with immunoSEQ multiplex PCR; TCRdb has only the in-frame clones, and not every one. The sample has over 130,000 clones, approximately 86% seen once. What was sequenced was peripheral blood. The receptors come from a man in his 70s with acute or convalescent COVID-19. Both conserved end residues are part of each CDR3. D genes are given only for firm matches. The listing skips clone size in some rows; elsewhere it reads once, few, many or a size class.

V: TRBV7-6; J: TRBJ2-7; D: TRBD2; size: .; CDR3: CASSLEPGLASYEQYF; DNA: TGTGCCAGCAGCTTAGAGCCGGGACTAGCGTCCTACGAGCAGTACTTC
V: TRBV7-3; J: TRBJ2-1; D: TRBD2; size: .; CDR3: CASSLTSGRAYNEQFF; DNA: TGTGCCAGCAGCTTAACTAGCGGGAGGGCGTACAATGAGCAGTTCTTC
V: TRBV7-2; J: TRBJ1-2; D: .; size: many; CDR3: CASTQDSYGYTF; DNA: TGTGCCAGCACCCAGGACAGCTATGGCTACACCTTC
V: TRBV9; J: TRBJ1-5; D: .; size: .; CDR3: CASSVGGRNNQPQHF; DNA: TGTGCCAGCAGCGTAGGGGGCCGCAACAATCAGCCCCAGCATTTT
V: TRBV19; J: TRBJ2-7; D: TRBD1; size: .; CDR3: CASSEGDRFSYEQYF; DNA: TGTGCCAGTAGTGAAGGGGACAGGTTCTCCTACGAGCAGTACTTC
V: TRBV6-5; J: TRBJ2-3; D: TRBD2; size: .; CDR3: CASSVIAGVTDTQYF; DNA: TGTGCCAGCAGCGTGATAGCGGGAGTCACAGATACGCAGTATTTT
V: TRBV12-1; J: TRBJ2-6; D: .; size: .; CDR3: CASSPRESGANVLTF; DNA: TGTGCCAGCAGCCCTCGAGAGTCCGGGGCCAACGTCCTGACTTTC
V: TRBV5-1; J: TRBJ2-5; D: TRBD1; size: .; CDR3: CASSTGTDQETQYF; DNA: TGCGCCAGCAGCACCGGGACAGACCAAGAGACCCAGTACTTC
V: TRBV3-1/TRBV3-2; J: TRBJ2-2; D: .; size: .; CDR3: CASSQRQAGTGELFF; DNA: TGTGCCAGCAGCCAACGACAGGCTGGCACCGGGGAGCTGTTTTTT
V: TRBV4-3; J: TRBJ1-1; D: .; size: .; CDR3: CASSQDSQTAMNTEAFF; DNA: TGCGCCAGCAGCCAAGATTCCCAGACAGCCATGAACACTGAAGCTTTCTTT
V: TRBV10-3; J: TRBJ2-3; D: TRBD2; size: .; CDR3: CAIRQGLGGTDTQYF; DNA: TGTGCCATCAGGCAGGGACTAGGCGGCACAGATACGCAGTATTTT
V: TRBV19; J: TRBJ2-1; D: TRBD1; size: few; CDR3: CASSPDRGTYNEQFF; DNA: TGTGCCAGTAGCCCCGACAGGGGCACCTACAATGAGCAGTTCTTC
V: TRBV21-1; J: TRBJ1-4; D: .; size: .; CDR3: CASLHTSGGLNEKLFF; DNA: TGTGCCAGCCTCCACACTTCAGGAGGGCTAAATGAAAAACTGTTTTTT
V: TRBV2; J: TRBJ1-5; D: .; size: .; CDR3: CASTEGRSNQPQHF; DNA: TGTGCCAGCACGGAGGGGCGCAGCAATCAGCCCCAGCATTTT
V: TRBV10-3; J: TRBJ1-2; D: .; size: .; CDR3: CAISESVTGALYGYTF; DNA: TGTGCCATCAGTGAGTCTGTCACAGGAGCCCTCTATGGCTACACCTTC
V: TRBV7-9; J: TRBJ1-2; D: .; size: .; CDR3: CASSPNKGVNYGYTF; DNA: TGTGCCAGCAGCCCAAACAAGGGGGTGAACTATGGCTACACCTTC
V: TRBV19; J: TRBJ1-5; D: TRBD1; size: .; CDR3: CASRDGQVSNQPQHF; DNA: TGTGCCAGTAGGGATGGACAGGTTAGCAATCAGCCCCAGCATTTT
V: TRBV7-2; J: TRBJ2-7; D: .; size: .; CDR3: CASSPTFRETYEQYF; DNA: TGTGCCAGCAGCCCAACCTTCCGGGAGACCTACGAGCAGTACTTC
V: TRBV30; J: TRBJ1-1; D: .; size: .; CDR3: CAWSLTYATGDFF; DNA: TGTGCCTGGAGCCTTACGTATGCGACAGGAGATTTCTTT
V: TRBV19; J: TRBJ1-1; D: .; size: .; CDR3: CASRGLGGTEAFF; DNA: TGTGCCAGTAGGGGATTAGGGGGCACTGAAGCTTTCTTT
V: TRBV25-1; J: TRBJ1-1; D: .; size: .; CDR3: CASSESFPGATEAFF; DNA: TGTGCCAGCAGTGAGTCCTTCCCAGGGGCCACTGAAGCTTTCTTT
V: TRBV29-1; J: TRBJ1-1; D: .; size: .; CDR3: CSVGDSLMNTEAFF; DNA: TGCAGCGTTGGTGACAGCCTAATGAACACTGAAGCTTTCTTT
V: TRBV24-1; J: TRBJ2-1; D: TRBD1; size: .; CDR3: CATSDTGQGSNEQFF; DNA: TGTGCCACCAGTGATACGGGACAGGGGAGCAATGAGCAGTTCTTC
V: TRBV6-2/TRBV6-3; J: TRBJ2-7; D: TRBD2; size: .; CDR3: CASSYAGVLDEQYF; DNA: TGTGCCAGCAGTTACGCGGGAGTGTTAGACGAGCAGTACTTC
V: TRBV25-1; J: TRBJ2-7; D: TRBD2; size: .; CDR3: CASSEKSREGEQYF; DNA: TGTGCCAGCAGTGAAAAGAGCAGGGAGGGCGAGCAGTACTTC
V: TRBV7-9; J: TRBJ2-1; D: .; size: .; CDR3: CASSPRLYNNEQFF; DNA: TGTGCCAGCAGCCCTAGGTTATATAACAATGAGCAGTTCTTC
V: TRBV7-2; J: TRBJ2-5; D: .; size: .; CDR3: CASSLRRGGETQYF; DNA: TGTGCCAGCAGCTTAAGGAGGGGAGGAGAGACCCAGTACTTC
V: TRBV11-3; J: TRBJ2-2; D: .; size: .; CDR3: CASSFSTGELFF; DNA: TGTGCCAGCAGCTTCTCCACCGGGGAGCTGTTTTTT
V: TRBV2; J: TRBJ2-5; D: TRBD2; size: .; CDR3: CASRGTRQETQYF; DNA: TGTGCCAGCAGGGGGACTAGGCAAGAGACCCAGTACTTC
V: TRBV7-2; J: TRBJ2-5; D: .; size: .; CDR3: CASSINRVQETQYF; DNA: TGTGCCAGCAGCATTAACAGGGTTCAAGAGACCCAGTACTTC
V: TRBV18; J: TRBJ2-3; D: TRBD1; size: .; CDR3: CASSPKLQGALVDTQYF; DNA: TGTGCCAGCTCACCGAAATTACAGGGGGCTCTAGTAGATACGCAGTATTTT
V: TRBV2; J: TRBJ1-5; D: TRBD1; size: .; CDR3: CASSRDRANNQPQHF; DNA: TGTGCCAGCAGTAGGGACAGGGCGAACAATCAGCCCCAGCATTTT
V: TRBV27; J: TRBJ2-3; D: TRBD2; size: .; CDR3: CASRLAGGWDTQYF; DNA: TGTGCCAGCAGATTAGCGGGAGGCTGGGATACGCAGTATTTT
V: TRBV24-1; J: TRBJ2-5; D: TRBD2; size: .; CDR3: CATSDLGTSGVQETQYF; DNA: TGTGCCACCAGTGATTTGGGGACTAGCGGGGTCCAAGAGACCCAGTACTTC
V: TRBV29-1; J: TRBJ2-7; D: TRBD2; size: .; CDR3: CSVLLAGGPGEQYF; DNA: TGCAGCGTGCTACTAGCGGGAGGGCCGGGGGAGCAGTACTTC
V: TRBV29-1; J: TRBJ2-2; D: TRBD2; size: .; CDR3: CSAVAGVGTGELFF; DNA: TGCAGCGCCGTAGCGGGAGTCGGCACCGGGGAGCTGTTTTTT
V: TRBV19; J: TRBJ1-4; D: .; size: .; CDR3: CASSIERSEKLFF; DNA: TGTGCCAGTAGTATAGAACGGAGTGAAAAACTGTTTTTT
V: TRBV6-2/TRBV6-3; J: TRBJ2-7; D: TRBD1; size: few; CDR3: CASSTGGQSYEQYF; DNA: TGTGCCAGCAGCACAGGGGGCCAATCCTACGAGCAGTACTTC